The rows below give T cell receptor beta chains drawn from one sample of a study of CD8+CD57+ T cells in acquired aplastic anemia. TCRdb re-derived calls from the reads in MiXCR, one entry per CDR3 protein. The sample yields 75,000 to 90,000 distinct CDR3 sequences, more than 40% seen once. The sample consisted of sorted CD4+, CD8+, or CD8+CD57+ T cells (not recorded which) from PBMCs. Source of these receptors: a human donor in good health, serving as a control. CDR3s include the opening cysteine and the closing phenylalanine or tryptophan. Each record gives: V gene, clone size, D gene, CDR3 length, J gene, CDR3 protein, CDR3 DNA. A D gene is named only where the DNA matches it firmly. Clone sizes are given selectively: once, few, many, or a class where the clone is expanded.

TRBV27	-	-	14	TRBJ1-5	CASSFGDSNQPQHF	TGTGCCAGCAGTTTTGGGGACAGCAATCAGCCCCAGCATTTT
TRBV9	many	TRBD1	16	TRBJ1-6	CASSAFDRGSNSPLHF	TGTGCCAGCAGCGCATTCGACAGGGGCAGTAATTCACCCCTCCACTTT
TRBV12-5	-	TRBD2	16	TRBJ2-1	CASGLALGGTYNEQFF	TGTGCTAGTGGTTTGGCCCTCGGGGGGACCTACAATGAGCAGTTCTTC
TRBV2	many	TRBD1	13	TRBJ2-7	CASSDTGAWEQYF	TGTGCCAGCAGTGATACAGGGGCCTGGGAGCAGTACTTC
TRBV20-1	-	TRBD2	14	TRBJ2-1	CSAWERGTRNEQFF	TGCAGTGCGTGGGAGCGGGGGACGAGGAATGAGCAGTTCTTC
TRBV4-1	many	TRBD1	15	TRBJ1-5	CASSLFRDSRQPQHF	TGCGCCAGCAGCCTATTCCGGGACAGCCGGCAGCCCCAGCATTTT
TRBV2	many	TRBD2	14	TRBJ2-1	CASSGTSGSYEQFF	TGTGCCAGCTCCGGGACTAGCGGGAGCTATGAGCAGTTCTTC
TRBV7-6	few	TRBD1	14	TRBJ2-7	CASSQPGQGYEQYF	TGTGCCAGCAGCCAACCGGGACAGGGGTACGAGCAGTACTTC
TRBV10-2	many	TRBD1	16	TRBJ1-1	CASSESGGQGFTEAFF	TGCGCCAGCAGTGAGTCAGGGGGACAGGGCTTTACTGAAGCTTTCTTT
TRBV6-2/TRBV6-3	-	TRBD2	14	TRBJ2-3	CASARLAGVDTQYF	TGTGCCAGCGCCAGACTAGCGGGGGTAGATACGCAGTATTTT
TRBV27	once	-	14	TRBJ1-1	CASSILAGGTEAFF	TGTGCCAGCAGTATACTCGCCGGAGGCACTGAAGCTTTCTTT
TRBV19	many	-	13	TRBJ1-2	CASGGGGYYGYTF	TGTGCCAGTGGCGGCGGGGGTTATTATGGCTACACCTTC
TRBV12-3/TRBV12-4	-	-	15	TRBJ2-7	CASSFGTGRNGEQYF	TGTGCCAGCAGTTTTGGGACGGGGAGAAATGGCGAGCAGTACTTC
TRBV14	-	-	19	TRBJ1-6	CASSQDPEQGRSYNSPLHF	TGTGCCAGCAGCCAAGATCCGGAACAGGGCAGGTCCTATAATTCACCCCTCCACTTT
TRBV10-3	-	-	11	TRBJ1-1	CAISEEGEAFF	TGTGCCATCAGTGAGGAGGGTGAAGCTTTCTTT
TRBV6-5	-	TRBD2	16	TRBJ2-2	CASSHGGWGEAGELFF	TGTGCCAGCAGTCACGGGGGGTGGGGTGAGGCCGGGGAGCTGTTTTTT
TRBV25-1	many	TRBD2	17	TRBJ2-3	CASSTTSGGLHGNTQYF	TGTGCCAGCAGCACCACTAGCGGGGGCCTTCACGGGAATACGCAGTATTTT
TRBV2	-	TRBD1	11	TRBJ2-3	CASQDRGGQYF	TGTGCCAGCCAAGACAGGGGTGGGCAGTATTTT
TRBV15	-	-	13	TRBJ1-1	CATSTRQNTEAFF	TGTGCCACCAGCACCAGACAGAACACTGAAGCTTTCTTT
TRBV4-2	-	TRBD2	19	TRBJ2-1	CASSQDLAGGDSSYNEQFF	TGTGCCAGCAGCCAAGATCTAGCGGGGGGGGACAGCTCCTACAATGAGCAGTTCTTC
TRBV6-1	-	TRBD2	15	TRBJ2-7	CASEGSGRSSYEQYF	TGTGCCAGTGAGGGTAGCGGGCGCAGCTCCTACGAGCAGTACTTC
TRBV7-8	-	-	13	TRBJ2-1	CASSSPPGNEQFF	TGTGCCAGCAGCTCCCCGCCAGGGAATGAGCAGTTCTTC
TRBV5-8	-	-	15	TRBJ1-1	CASSRLPEMNTEAFF	TGTGCCAGCAGCCGGCTCCCCGAGATGAACACTGAAGCTTTCTTT
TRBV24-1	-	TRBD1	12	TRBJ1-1	CAITTSTGEVFF	TGTGCCATTACGACCTCGACAGGGGAGGTTTTCTTT
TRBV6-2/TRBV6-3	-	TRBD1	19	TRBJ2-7	CASSYTTGAEFPSSYEQYF	TGTGCCAGCAGTTACACAACAGGGGCAGAGTTTCCCTCCTCCTACGAGCAGTACTTC
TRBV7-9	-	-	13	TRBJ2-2	CASSAGLNGELFF	TGTGCCAGCAGCGCTGGACTGAACGGGGAGCTGTTTTTT
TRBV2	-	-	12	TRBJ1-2	CASTDRGGGYTF	TGTGCCAGCACGGATCGGGGGGGGGGATACACCTTC
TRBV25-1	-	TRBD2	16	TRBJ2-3	CASSALAGGATDTQYF	TGTGCCAGCAGTGCCCTAGCGGGGGGGGCGACAGATACGCAGTATTTT
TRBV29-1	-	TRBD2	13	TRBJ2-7	CSVRLAGVYEQYF	TGCAGCGTTAGACTAGCGGGGGTATACGAGCAGTACTTC
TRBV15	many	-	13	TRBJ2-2	CASQGSRTGELFF	TGTGCCTCTCAGGGAAGTAGGACCGGGGAGCTGTTTTTT
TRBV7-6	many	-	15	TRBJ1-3	CASSDRLNSGNTIYF	TGTGCCAGCAGCGACAGGCTTAACTCTGGAAACACCATATATTTT
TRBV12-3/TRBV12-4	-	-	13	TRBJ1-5	CASSLLSNQPQHF	TGTGCCAGCAGTTTATTATCGAATCAGCCCCAGCATTTT
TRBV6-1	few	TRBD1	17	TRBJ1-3	CASSKRRDSPSGNTIYF	TGTGCCAGCAGTAAACGTAGGGACAGCCCTTCTGGAAACACCATATATTTT
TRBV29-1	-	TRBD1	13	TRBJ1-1	CSVIQGDGTEAFF	TGCAGCGTTATACAGGGGGATGGTACTGAAGCTTTCTTT
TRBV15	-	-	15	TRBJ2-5	CATSRIRTPAETQYF	TGTGCCACCAGCAGAATACGGACACCGGCGGAGACCCAGTACTTC
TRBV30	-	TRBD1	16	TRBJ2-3	CAWTHSGTGKTDTQYF	TGTGCCTGGACTCATTCCGGGACAGGGAAGACAGATACGCAGTATTTT
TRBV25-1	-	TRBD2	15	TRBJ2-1	CASSDPSGSYNEQFF	TGTGCCAGCAGTGATCCTAGCGGCTCCTACAATGAGCAGTTCTTC
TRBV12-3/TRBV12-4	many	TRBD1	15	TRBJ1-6	CASNSRDSLNSPLHF	TGTGCCAGCAACTCGAGGGACAGTTTGAATTCACCCCTCCACTTT
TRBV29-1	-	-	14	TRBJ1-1	CSVAETAGNTEAFF	TGCAGCGTTGCTGAAACGGCGGGCAACACTGAAGCTTTCTTT
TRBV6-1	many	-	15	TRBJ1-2	CASSPSSTEPYGYTF	TGTGCCAGCAGTCCCTCCTCCACAGAGCCCTATGGCTACACCTTC
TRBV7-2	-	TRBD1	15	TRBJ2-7	CASSYTGTGFYEQYF	TGTGCCAGCAGCTATACCGGGACAGGGTTTTACGAGCAGTACTTC
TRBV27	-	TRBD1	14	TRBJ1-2	CASSPTGAFYGYTF	TGTGCCAGCTCGCCGACAGGGGCCTTCTATGGCTACACCTTC